This TCR beta chain was captured by sequencing in a study of somatic mutations in cytotoxic T cells in rheumatoid arthritis. For the study at large: Certain V beta antibody-stained T-cell populations, V beta1+ cells sequenced for TCRB among them, were flow-sorted to nearly 100% purity. The study's findings and limits: The clonality of CD8+ T cells was not significantly different between rheumatoid arthritis patients and age-matched healthy controls. With age, CD8+ clonality increased in rheumatoid arthritis patients, whereas no such increase appeared in healthy controls.

Germline CDR1 reads SGHRS; CDR2 reads YFSETQ. Trimming cost V 3 bases and J 0 bases; bases outside gene matches: 3. The CDR3 runs 15 residues. Measured with immunoSEQ multiplex PCR; TCRdb has only the in-frame clones, and not every one. There are some 25,000 clones in the sample; about four fifths occur only once, and approximately 5.3% lies in the top ten. Concerning this clone: Antigen unknown.

This chain links TRBV5-1 with TRBJ1-1; TRBD1 agrees at 9 bases. The clonotype originates from a man aged 45-65 years in good health. The sample comprised CD8+ T cells sorted from blood. CDR3: CASSYGQGMNTEAFF. The CDR3 DNA sequence: TGCGCCAGCAGCTACGGACAGGGGATGAACACTGAAGCTTTCTTT.